Each of the 21 T cell receptor beta chains below was sequenced from the same sample in a study of blood T cell repertoires in COVID-19. Some clones are missing from TCRdb's copy, which holds only in-frame ones; the method was immunoSEQ multiplex PCR. The sample yields around 200,000 clones, around 87% seen once. What was sequenced was peripheral blood. The receptor set was obtained from a man in his fifties or sixties who had recovered from COVID-19.

V is TRBV2 and J is TRBJ2-7; D uncertain. Looked up from germline, CDR1 is SNHLY and CDR2 is FYNNEI. The CDR3 is 13 residues long. The germline V and J ends were trimmed by 2 bases and 6 bases, with 11 bases remaining between them. CDR3 coding DNA: TGTGCCAGCAGTGAAATTGGAGTAACCGAGCAGTACTTC. Translating it yields CASSEIGVTEQYF.

V gene TRBV5-8 combines with J gene TRBJ2-3; D gene uncertain. The CDR3 covers 14 residues. Trimming cost V 0 bases and J 2 bases, with 7 bases left between them. Germline CDR1 and CDR2: SGHTS and YDEGEE. As DNA, the CDR3 is TGTGCCAGCAGCTTGGCCGAGAACACAGATACGCAGTATTTT. It is translated as CASSLAENTDTQYF.

The chain joins TRBV4-3 to TRBJ1-1; D might be TRBD1 (5 bases). Germline CDR1 reads LGHNA; CDR2 reads YSLEER. The CDR3 covers 15 residues. Trimming removed 4 bases at V and 5 bases at J, with 17 bases between. The CDR3: CASSPRGGVGTEAFF. The CDR3 nucleotides are TGCGCCAGCAGCCCCCGGGGAGGGGTTGGGACTGAAGCTTTCTTT.

V gene TRBV11-3 combines with J gene TRBJ1-1; no definite D call. From germline, CDR1 is SGHNT and CDR2 YENEEA. V shed 0 bases and J shed 4 bases, with 6 bases lying between them. The CDR3 covers 13 residues. The CDR3 loop reads CASSLEYGTEAFF. In nucleotides, the CDR3 is TGTGCCAGCAGCTTAGAGTACGGCACTGAAGCTTTCTTT.

V usage is TRBV19 and J usage is TRBJ2-7; possibly TRBD1 for D (5 bases). V dropped 3 bases and J dropped 0 bases, with 9 bases sitting between them. CDR3 length: 14 amino acids. Germline CDR1 reads LNHDA; CDR2 reads SQIVND (reference sequence). The CDR3, as DNA: TGTGCCAGTAGTATGGCGACAGCCTCCTACGAGCAGTACTTC. Its protein is CASSMATASYEQYF.

This rearrangement joins TRBV15 to TRBJ2-1; TRBD2 might be the D (6 bases). Trimming shortened V by 8 bases and J by 7 bases, and 18 bases separated the two germline ends. Germline CDR1 is LNHNV and CDR2 is YYDKDF (reference sequence). This CDR3 has 14 amino acids. CDR3 amino acids: CATAAGRERNEQFF. CDR3 sequence (DNA): TGTGCCACCGCAGCGGGTCGAGAGAGGAATGAGCAGTTCTTC.

The genes are TRBV19 and TRBJ1-2; tentative D call: TRBD1 (6 bases). Between the trimmed V and J ends, which lost 6 bases and 0 bases, there was a span of 17 bases. This CDR3 comprises 16 residues. The germline CDR1 and CDR2 sequences are LNHDA and SQIVND (reference sequence). This CDR3 is CASSADRSPTNYGYTF. In DNA, the CDR3 is TGTGCCAGTAGCGCGGACAGATCCCCAACTAACTATGGCTACACCTTC. Complete variable domain (other parts from reference TRBV19 and TRBJ1-2): DGGITQSPKYLFRKEGQNVTLSCEQNLNHDAMYWYRQDPGQGLRLIYYSQIVNDFQKGDIAEGYSVSREKKESFPLTVTSAQKNPTAFYLCASSADRSPTNYGYTFGSGTRLTVV.

The gene calls are TRBV29-1 and TRBJ1-1; maybe TRBD1 (5 bases). Germline-derived CDR1 and CDR2 are SQVTM and ANQGSEA. The CDR3 runs 13 residues. V was shortened by 3 bases and J by 1 base, with 9 bases between the two germline ends. CDR3 loop: CSVESGRNTEAFF. The CDR3 DNA reads as TGCAGCGTTGAGTCAGGGCGGAACACTGAAGCTTTCTTT.

V and J are TRBV28 and TRBJ1-2; D gene unclear. The V end was cut by 3 bases, the J end by 0 bases, with 2 bases between. CDR3 length: 12 residues. Germline V gives CDR1 MDHEN, CDR2 SYDVKM. The CDR3 reads CASSFSNYGYTF. Written as DNA, the CDR3 is TGTGCCAGCAGTTTCTCTAACTATGGCTACACCTTC.

The chain uses TRBV6-4 and TRBJ2-3; tentatively, D is TRBD1 (6 bases). The CDR3 spans 23 residues. Germline CDR1 and CDR2: MRHNA and SNTAGT. V was shortened by 2 bases and J by 1 base, with 34 bases between the two germline ends. CDR3 DNA: TGTGCCAGCAGTGACAGGCGCCTCGGGACAAGACGAGGGACCTGCACTCGCACAGATACGCAGTATTTT. It is translated as CASSDRRLGTRRGTCTRTDTQYF.

This clone turned up a few times. The chain is built from TRBV7-2 and TRBJ1-1; 9 positions agree with TRBD1. Germline V lookup: CDR1 SGHTA, CDR2 FQGNSA. The ends lost 1 base at V and 4 bases at J; junction bases unmatched: 1. There are 14 residues in the CDR3. The DNA for the CDR3 is TGTGCCAGCAGCTTAGACAGGGGGCTCACTGAAGCTTTCTTT. Translated, it gives CASSLDRGLTEAFF.

The rearrangement uses TRBV19 and TRBJ2-1, with 9 bases lining up with TRBD1. Germline CDR1 is LNHDA and CDR2 is SQIVND (reference sequence). The CDR3 has 17 residues. Germline trimming cut 7 bases from V and 11 bases from J; bases unmatched to any gene: 21. The CDR3 is CASTLAPDRGFGSKQFF. The CDR3, as DNA: TGTGCCAGTACCCTAGCGCCCGACAGGGGGTTCGGAAGTAAGCAGTTCTTC.

The V gene is TRBV9, the J gene TRBJ1-2; 10 nucleotides match TRBD1. Looked up from germline, CDR1 is SGDLS and CDR2 is YYNGEE. The CDR3 is 15 amino acids. V lost 3 bases, J lost 5 bases, and 7 bases stayed unmatched. CDR3 protein: CASSATDRGIYGYTF. The CDR3, as DNA: TGTGCCAGCAGCGCGACGGACAGGGGGATATATGGCTACACCTTC.

The count of this clone is one. The V call is TRBV24-1, the J call TRBJ2-1, with a tentative D call TRBD2 (6 bases). Germline lookup yields CDR1 KGHDR and CDR2 SFDVKD. The length of the CDR3 is 15 residues. V was clipped by 1 base and J by 2 bases, with 8 bases between them. CDR3 in amino acids: CATSDLGGTYNEQFF. Here the CDR3 DNA reads TGTGCCACCAGTGATTTAGGCGGGACCTACAATGAGCAGTTCTTC.

This clone showed up just a few times. The chain carries TRBV5-6 and TRBJ1-2; D perhaps matches TRBD1 (5 bases). The CDR3 totals 15 residues. V was cut by 0 bases and J by 0 bases, with 9 bases left in between. The germline V gene has CDR1 SGHDT and CDR2 YYEEEE. The CDR3 sequence: CASSLDLQANYGYTF. Written as DNA, the CDR3 is TGTGCCAGCAGCTTGGATTTACAGGCTAACTATGGCTACACCTTC.

This clone was counted once. The chain employs TRBV2 and TRBJ2-7, with a possible D match to TRBD1 (6 bases). The length of the CDR3 is 14 residues. The germline gives CDR1 SNHLY, CDR2 FYNNEI. V was cut by 10 bases and J by 6 bases, with 22 bases left in between. The CDR3 reads CATTSEQGSPEQYF. In DNA, the CDR3 is TGTGCCACCACTTCGGAACAGGGAAGCCCCGAGCAGTACTTC.

The rearrangement links TRBV30 to TRBJ1-1; the D gene is possibly TRBD1 (5 bases). CDR1 is GTSNPN, CDR2 SVGIG, per germline (reference sequence). Trimming took off 7 bases at V and 1 base at J, with 16 bases between the two ends. CDR3 length: 14 amino acids. The CDR3 sequence: CALTEGWENTEAFF. The CDR3 DNA sequence: TGTGCCTTAACGGAGGGGTGGGAGAACACTGAAGCTTTCTTT.

The CDR3 protein is CASSNYRGLSSGNTIYF. CDR3 in DNA: TGTGCCAGTAGTAACTACAGGGGCTTGAGCTCTGGAAACACCATATATTTT. The genes are TRBV19 and TRBJ1-3; TRBD1 aligns across 7 bases. CDR3 length: 17 residues. CDR1 LNHDA and CDR2 SQIVND come from the germline V gene (reference sequence). V trimming: 4 bases; J trimming: 0 bases; junction bases outside the gene matches: 9.

This clone was observed a single time. The rearrangement joins TRBV6-5 to TRBJ1-5; 8 bases agree with TRBD1. This CDR3 comprises 15 residues. Trimming removed 6 bases from V and 2 bases from J; junction bases left unmatched: 6. The germline V gene encodes CDR1 MNHEY and CDR2 SVGAGI. CDR3 sequence: CASRSTGVGNQPQHF. CDR3 DNA: TGTGCCAGCAGGTCGACAGGGGTAGGCAATCAGCCCCAGCATTTT.

This chain connects TRBV12-3 or TRBV12-4 to TRBJ2-5; 7 nucleotides agree with TRBD2. The length of the CDR3 is 13 residues. J gave up 5 bases and V 5 bases, and 5 bases lay outside the gene matches. The CDR3 bases are TGTGCCAGCAGTCTCGGACTAGTGGAGACCCAGTACTTC. Translating it yields CASSLGLVETQYF.

The chain links TRBV27 to TRBJ2-3; D gene unclear. CDR1 MNHEY and CDR2 SMNVEV come from the germline V gene (reference sequence). V was pared by 6 bases and J by 2 bases, with 9 bases between. This CDR3 is built from 13 residues. The CDR3 region has the DNA TGTGCCAGCAGACTGAGTAACACAGATACGCAGTATTTT. It is translated as CASRLSNTDTQYF.